This section outlines one TCR beta chain sequence together with its context. Its target antigen remains unknown. No base qualities exist here, and no much larger clone lies one base off it. The identical CDR3 is also encoded by other nucleotide sequences in the sample. This record belongs to a study of shared clonotypes between healthy human individuals (TCRdb year 2020). Describing the broader study: The cohort included three men and two women between 18 and 49 years of age. To estimate repertoire size and how much clonotypes are shared between individuals, the study performed deep sequencing of blood TCR repertoires from a few healthy adults. Leukapheresis yielded between about 0.9 and 8.9 billion PBMCs per donor. For each donor, CD4 naive and CD4 memory were each given three plates, CD8 naive was given two plates, and CD8 memory was given one plate. To increase sequencing depth and limit assay-specific biases, TCR repertoire library preparation and sequencing were carried out by different laboratories using diverse techniques.

The donors were healthy, HIV-negative adults with no recently reported acute infections or vaccinations. All donors were Caucasian adults living in Nashville, Tennessee, USA. Magnetic negative selection was used to enrich CD4+ T cells, after which naive cells were positively selected on CD45RA and the negative fraction became the memory subset. After blood collection by leukapheresis, PBMCs were isolated using Ficoll-Histopaque density gradient centrifugation and then cryopreserved in the vapor phase of liquid nitrogen. Analytical flow cytometry was used to check the purity and quantity of each magnetically sorted T cell population. Genomic DNA was isolated from each sorted fraction and quantified by UV absorbance on a Nanodrop 2000c. The CDR3 starts with the cysteine, ends with the phenylalanine, and has 13 residues. Only CDR3 DNA remains: 39 bases, in frame from the first base. V was cut back by 3 bases and J by 2 bases, leaving a gap of 5 bases between them. Via the germline V gene, CDR1 is KGHSH and CDR2 LQKENI.

Using the deep immunoSEQ assay, multiplex PCR amplified TCR CDR3 regions from genomic DNA. Extracted genomic DNA from each cell subset was spread evenly across all wells of several immunoSEQ 96-well plates, with each plate serving as a replicate. Each replicate PCR for sorted subsets received 150 to 250 ng genomic DNA, equal to tens of thousands of T cell genomes. The purified libraries were quantified using a Qubit 3.0 fluorometer, sized with a Bioanalyzer 2100, and then quantified again using the KAPA Library Quantification kit. Each immunoSEQ 96-well plate was sequenced on its own single-read 150-cycle Illumina NextSeq 550 flow cell. Turning to the authors' computational methods: The immunoSEQ output contained only junctional sequences without quality scores, so filtering could not match that applied to full-length reads. Sequences were annotated with PyIR, a Python wrapper for IgBLAST v1.9, and V/J genes and CDR3 were assigned using IMGT germline references. Any read was removed if the V/J assignment was weak (E-value above 1e-6), the CDR3 was missing, or the read contained stop codons, out-of-frame junctions, or ambiguous translated residues. A V3J clonotype was defined by an identical inferred V gene, J gene, and CDR3 amino acid sequence. Percentage overlap between repertoires was computed as shared unique clonotypes divided by the size of the smaller repertoire. Repertoire richness was assessed with RTK rarefaction, the Chao1 estimator, and Recon v2.1 estimates of unobserved clonotypes. OLGA was used to compute generation probabilities for all TCRbeta clonotypes that the gDNA method yielded from a handful of donors. This is the immuneACCESS table as TCRdb keeps it, with only in-frame sequences that have V and J called. A part of the clones is gone; compared with another copy, unresolved V genes explain less than half, and the rest is unexplained. V and J calls and clone size are given by that table; D and trimming were obtained from the DNA. This sample comprises 2 million to 3 million clones, 90% to 95% of them detected only once. The ten top clones hold roughly 0.14% of the sample.

Overall results and qualifications from the work: Naive subsets generally had larger estimated clonotype richness than memory subsets. Incomplete sequencing was indicated by rarefaction of sorted-subset datasets, despite the large sequencing depth. Sampling was restricted to blood, and TCR repertoires in tissues likely differ from the TCR repertoires found in blood. When a few donors were compared, the shared fraction of clonotypes was about 5.5% for naive CD4, approximately 3.5% for naive CD8, roughly 2.5% for memory CD4, and roughly 0.4% for memory CD8. The genetic and exposure-history diversity represented was limited by the small number of donors. Clonotypes shared by all four sorted-subset donors showed higher generation probabilities than non-shared clonotypes. Pairwise subsampling indicated that sequencing depth was expected to affect the degree of clonotype sharing among donors.

Source material: naive CD4+ T cells sorted from blood. Sample cell subset or site, as interpreted from the label and publication: CD45RA+ positively selected. This receptor was identified in a man aged 18 to 29 in good health. The sequence joins TRBV18 to TRBJ1-5, with the D gene not clear enough to name. The nucleotide sequence reads as follows: TGTGCCAGCTCACCCCCGGGCAATCAGCCCCAGCATTTT. Its translation reads: CASSPPGNQPQHF.